Listed here are 32 T cell receptor beta chains from one sample, sequenced in a study of shared clonotypes between healthy human individuals. Method: immunoSEQ multiplex PCR; TCRdb's copy keeps in-frame clones and lacks some. The sample yields under 650,000 clones, less than 96% seen once. Sequencing was done on a sample of naive CD4+ T cells sorted from blood. Subset indicated: CD45RA+ positively selected. The receptors were sampled from a woman aged 25 to 39 in good health.

This sequence joins TRBV27 and TRBJ2-1; D uncertain. The CDR3 runs to 14 residues. Germline V lookup: CDR1 MNHEY, CDR2 SMNVEV (reference sequence). V shed 4 bases and J shed 3 bases, with 10 bases lying between them. CDR3 in DNA: TGTGCCAGCAGTTCGATCACCCTCTACAATGAGCAGTTCTTC. Encoded protein: CASSSITLYNEQFF.

The chain carries TRBV25-1 and TRBJ1-2, with TRBD1 matching 7 bases. There are 14 residues in the CDR3. The germline CDR1 and CDR2 sequences are MGHDK and SYGVNS. Germline trimming cut 1 base from V and 6 bases from J; bases unmatched to any gene: 5. CDR3 nucleotides: TGTGCCAGCAGTGAATCCAGGGGGAGTCATGGCTACACCTTC. It yields the protein CASSESRGSHGYTF.

This chain joins TRBV19 and TRBJ2-1, with D maybe TRBD2 (5 bases). The V end was cut by 3 bases, the J end by 5 bases, with 17 bases between. The V gene's germline CDR1 is LNHDA and CDR2 SQIVND (reference sequence). The CDR3 consists of 16 residues. The CDR3 is CASSILGEGPNNEQFF. Written as DNA, the CDR3 is TGTGCCAGTAGTATCCTTGGAGAGGGCCCAAACAATGAGCAGTTCTTC.

V is TRBV11-3 and J is TRBJ2-1, with TRBD1 matching over 8 bases. CDR3 length equals 14 residues. Germline CDR1 reads SGHNT; CDR2 reads YENEEA. Unmatched junction bases numbered 3, after V lost 3 bases and J lost 5 bases. CDR3 sequence (DNA): TGTGCCAGCAGCTTTACAGGGGGGAACAATGAGCAGTTCTTC. Translated, it gives CASSFTGGNNEQFF.

The chain joins TRBV4-2 to TRBJ2-5, with unresolved D. The DNA matches TRBJ2-7 better at its end, which makes the J call doubtful. Looked up from germline, CDR1 is LGHNA and CDR2 is YNFKEQ. The CDR3 is made up of 14 amino acids. The CDR3 reads CASSQDRSSYEQYF. The CDR3 DNA sequence: TGTGCCAGCAGCCAAGACAGAAGCTCCTACGAGCAGTACTTC.

Here the CDR3 reads CASSFRDPAYNEQFF. For the CDR3, the DNA is TGCGCCAGCAGCTTCCGGGACCCAGCCTACAATGAGCAGTTCTTC. The gene calls are TRBV5-1 and TRBJ2-1; either TRBD1 or TRBD2 may supply D (5 bases each). The CDR3 extends over 15 amino acids. V lost 2 bases and J 2 bases, leaving 11 bases between the germline ends. Germline-derived CDR1 and CDR2 are SGHRS and YFSETQ. The variable domain in full, with the rest retrieved from reference TRBV5-1 and TRBJ2-1, is KAGVTQTPRYLIKTRGQQVTLSCSPISGHRSVSWYQQTPGQGLQFLFEYFSETQRNKGNFPGRFSGRQFSNSRSEMNVSTLELGDSALYLCASSFRDPAYNEQFFGPGTRLTVL.

The chain recombines TRBV6-5 with TRBJ2-2; TRBD1 matches 9 bases. The CDR3 runs 15 residues. Germline V CDR1 and CDR2: MNHEY, SVGAGI. V shed 6 bases and J 6 bases; nucleotides not matched to a gene: 8. This CDR3 reads CASSLGQGWAGELFF. CDR3 sequence (DNA): TGTGCCAGCAGCCTTGGACAGGGGTGGGCCGGGGAGCTGTTTTTT.

This rearrangement joins TRBV11-3 to TRBJ2-1; D call uncertain. Trimming stripped 2 bases from V and 9 bases from J, with 5 bases between. Germline V gene lookup returns CDR1 SGHNT and CDR2 YENEEA. This CDR3 spans 11 amino acids. The CDR3 loop reads CASSLTGEQFF. DNA for the CDR3: TGTGCCAGCAGCTTAACGGGTGAGCAGTTCTTC.

This clone was seen only once. CDR3 region: CASTLTVSYEQYF. CDR3 sequence (DNA): TGTGCCAGCACCCTGACCGTCTCGTACGAGCAGTACTTC. This chain connects TRBV5-7 to TRBJ2-7; D unresolved. TRBV5-7 is recorded as an ORF, its role being uncertain. Trimming shortened V by 6 bases and J by 4 bases, and 14 bases separated the two germline ends. The CDR3 length is 13 residues.

The chain carries TRBV6-5 and TRBJ2-7; D not resolved. V lost 0 bases and J lost 3, with 9 bases in between. The V gene's germline CDR1 is MNHEY and CDR2 SVGAGI. This CDR3 comprises 14 residues. CDR3 loop: CASSYSYRDYEQYF. The CDR3 DNA is TGTGCCAGCAGTTACTCATATAGGGACTACGAGCAGTACTTC.

This chain joins TRBV28 and TRBJ2-1, with a possible D match to TRBD2 (5 bases). The CDR3 extends over 12 amino acids. Germline V gene lookup returns CDR1 MDHEN and CDR2 SYDVKM. V was trimmed by 6 bases and J by 9 bases, leaving 12 bases between them. The CDR3 reads CASRLFGGEQFF. The CDR3, as DNA: TGTGCCAGCAGACTATTCGGAGGTGAGCAGTTCTTC. Drawing the rest from reference TRBV28 and TRBJ2-1, the complete variable domain is DVKVTQSSRYLVKRTGEKVFLECVQDMDHENMFWYRQDPGLGLRLIYFSYDVKMKEKGDIPEGYSVSREKKERFSLILESASTNQTSMYLCASRLFGGEQFFGPGTRLTVL.

The chain joins TRBV28 to TRBJ1-2, with D possibly being TRBD1 (5 bases). The CDR3 contains 13 residues. The V end lost 5 bases, the J end lost 3 bases, and 10 bases lay between the germline ends. Germline CDR1 and CDR2: MDHEN and SYDVKM. DNA of the CDR3: TGTGCCAGCAGTCCCGGGACCCACTATGGCTACACCTTC. Protein: CASSPGTHYGYTF.

The chain recombines TRBV28 with TRBJ2-2; 8 bases are shared with TRBD1. The V and J ends lost 7 bases and 5 bases, in that order; junction bases with no gene match: 15. The CDR3 has 17 residues. Germline V lookup: CDR1 MDHEN, CDR2 SYDVKM. The CDR3 bases are TGTGCCAGCATAATAGGGTCCGGGACAGGAATAACCGGGGAGCTGTTTTTT. Amino acid sequence: CASIIGSGTGITGELFF.

This chain joins TRBV28 and TRBJ1-3; D remains ambiguous. In germline, CDR1 is MDHEN, CDR2 SYDVKM. The CDR3 totals 13 residues. Trimming left V 8 bases short and J 1 base short, with 9 bases between. CDR3 sequence (DNA): TGTGCCAGCCACATAGGGTCTGGAAACACCATATATTTT. It is translated as CASHIGSGNTIYF. Complete variable domain (other parts from reference TRBV28 and TRBJ1-3): DVKVTQSSRYLVKRTGEKVFLECVQDMDHENMFWYRQDPGLGLRLIYFSYDVKMKEKGDIPEGYSVSREKKERFSLILESASTNQTSMYLCASHIGSGNTIYFGEGSWLTVV.

The V and J genes are TRBV5-4 and TRBJ2-5; 9 bases align to TRBD2. The V and J ends lost 5 bases and 2 bases, in that order; junction bases with no gene match: 13. CDR3 length equals 17 residues. Germline V gene lookup returns CDR1 SGHNT and CDR2 YYREEE (reference sequence). As DNA, the CDR3 is TGTGCCAGCAGGTCGGGACTAGCAGGCGGTGGGCAAGAGACCCAGTACTTC. Translating gives CASRSGLAGGGQETQYF. The full variable domain, rest sourced from reference TRBV5-4 and TRBJ2-5, is ETGVTQSPTHLIKTRGQQVTLRCSSQSGHNTVSWYQQALGQGPQFIFQYYREEENGRGNFPPRFSGLQFPNYSSELNVNALELDDSALYLCASRSGLAGGGQETQYFGPGTRLLVL.

The J gene is TRBJ2-6, the V gene TRBV18; no firm D call. Germline CDR1 KGHSH, CDR2 LQKENI. CDR3 length equals 14 residues. V was trimmed by 3 bases and J by 4 bases, leaving 7 bases between them. CDR3 nucleotide sequence: TGTGCCAGCTCACCGGTGGGAGGGGCCAACGTCCTGACTTTC. Translation: CASSPVGGANVLTF.

V is TRBV15 and J is TRBJ2-5; no clear D. The last part of the DNA fits TRBJ2-7 better; the J call may be wrong. Germline V gene lookup returns CDR1 LNHNV and CDR2 YYDKDF (reference sequence). The CDR3 is 16 residues long. In DNA form, the CDR3 reads TGTGCCACCAGCAGAGATCCCTTGGGCCCTTCCTACGAGCAGTACTTC. Translation: CATSRDPLGPSYEQYF.

This rearrangement joins TRBV27 to TRBJ2-6; no firm D call. The CDR3 extends over 15 amino acids. CDR1 is MNHEY and CDR2 is SMNVEV in the germline V gene (reference sequence). Trimming cost V 6 bases and J 1 base, with 10 bases left between them. CDR3: CASRHKGSGANVLTF. Here the CDR3 DNA reads TGTGCCAGCAGACACAAAGGATCTGGGGCCAACGTCCTGACTTTC.

V and J are TRBV30 and TRBJ1-4, with 10 nucleotides matching TRBD1. Germline V gene lookup returns CDR1 GTSNPN and CDR2 SVGIG (reference sequence). Trimming cost V 4 bases and J 2 bases; bases outside gene matches: 7. This CDR3 has 16 amino acids. CDR3 protein: CAWNPGQGTTNEKLFF. The CDR3, as DNA: TGTGCCTGGAATCCGGGACAGGGGACGACTAATGAAAAACTGTTTTTT.

The J gene is TRBJ1-1, the V gene TRBV5-1, with D maybe TRBD1 (5 bases). The CDR3 is 14 residues long. The germline V and J ends were trimmed by 0 bases and 4 bases, with 10 bases remaining between them. The germline gives CDR1 SGHRS, CDR2 YFSETQ. CDR3 nucleotides: TGCGCCAGCAGCTTGGCCGGGACGGGCACTGAAGCTTTCTTT. Its protein product is CASSLAGTGTEAFF.

The V gene is TRBV11-2, the J gene TRBJ1-3; D not resolved. There are 16 residues in the CDR3. V gave up 1 base and J gave up 4 bases, with 14 bases separating them. The V gene's germline CDR1 is SGHAT and CDR2 FQNNGV. The CDR3 spells CASSLGPGMAGNTIYF. Written as DNA, the CDR3 is TGTGCCAGCAGCTTAGGTCCGGGAATGGCCGGAAACACCATATATTTT.

V is TRBV4-1 and J is TRBJ2-5; no reliable D call. The J call may be mistaken, given a closer DNA end match to TRBJ2-7. This CDR3 is built from 16 residues. Germline V gene lookup returns CDR1 MGHRA and CDR2 YSYEKL. This CDR3 reads CASSQPTARGTYEQYF. The CDR3 nucleotides read TGCGCCAGCAGCCAACCCACCGCCCGAGGCACCTACGAGCAGTACTTC.

The J gene is TRBJ1-2, the V gene TRBV2; TRBD1 matches 9 bases. CDR3 size: 13 residues. Germline lookup yields CDR1 SNHLY and CDR2 FYNNEI. V trimming: 6 bases; J trimming: 8 bases; junction bases outside the gene matches: 7. The CDR3 protein is CASRNTGGQGYTF. CDR3 bases: TGTGCCAGCAGGAATACAGGGGGCCAGGGCTACACCTTC. The full variable domain, rest sourced from reference TRBV2 and TRBJ1-2, is EPEVTQTPSHQVTQMGQEVILRCVPISNHLYFYWYRQILGQKVEFLVSFYNNEISEKSEIFDDQFSVERPDGSNFTLKIRSTKLEDSAMYFCASRNTGGQGYTFGSGTRLTVV.

The chain has TRBV27 and TRBJ1-5; 7 bases line up with TRBD1. The junction had 12 bases not matched to a gene; V was cut back by 7 bases and J by 0 bases. The CDR3 spans 17 residues. CDR1 MNHEY and CDR2 SMNVEV come from the germline V gene (reference sequence). The CDR3 here is CASMMLQGSHSNQPQHF. In DNA, the CDR3 is TGTGCCAGCATGATGTTACAGGGGTCACATAGCAATCAGCCCCAGCATTTT.

V gene TRBV6-1 combines with J gene TRBJ2-7, with no clear D. The CDR3 loop spans 11 amino acids. V lost 6 bases and J lost 8, with 11 bases in between. Germline V gene data show CDR1 as MNHNS and CDR2 as SASEGT. The CDR3: CASREPSKQYF. CDR3 nucleotide sequence: TGTGCCAGCAGGGAGCCGTCCAAGCAGTACTTC.

This clone was observed a single time. The chain is built from TRBV5-1 and TRBJ2-2; D gene uncertain. There are 12 residues in the CDR3. The ends were cut back, 1 base at V and 8 bases at J, with 6 bases in the middle. Germline V CDR1 and CDR2: SGHRS, YFSETQ. CDR3 DNA sequence: TGCGCCAGCAGCTTGAACTCGGGGGAGCTGTTTTTT. Amino acids: CASSLNSGELFF. Full variable domain (missing parts from reference TRBV5-1 and TRBJ2-2): KAGVTQTPRYLIKTRGQQVTLSCSPISGHRSVSWYQQTPGQGLQFLFEYFSETQRNKGNFPGRFSGRQFSNSRSEMNVSTLELGDSALYLCASSLNSGELFFGEGSRLTVL.

The chain recombines TRBV7-2 with TRBJ2-7, with 7 bases matching TRBD2. The germline gives CDR1 SGHTA, CDR2 FQGNSA. The CDR3 is made up of 13 amino acids. The V segment lost 5 bases and the J segment 2 bases; nucleotides outside the gene matches: 3. For the CDR3, the DNA is TGTGCCAGCAGCCCTAGCGGCCCCTACGAGCAGTACTTC. This encodes CASSPSGPYEQYF.

The chain combines TRBV18 with TRBJ1-3; D not certain. Looked up from germline, CDR1 is KGHSH and CDR2 is LQKENI. The length of the CDR3 is 18 residues. With 3 bases removed from V and 0 bases from J, the gap between germline ends came to 18 bases. This CDR3 is CASSPKTAGLISGNTIYF. The CDR3 region has the DNA TGTGCCAGCTCACCCAAGACGGCAGGTCTGATCTCTGGAAACACCATATATTTT.

V gene TRBV19 combines with J gene TRBJ2-7; 10 bases agree with TRBD1. Unmatched junction bases numbered 3, after V lost 5 bases and J lost 2 bases. The CDR3 spans 14 residues. CDR1 is LNHDA and CDR2 is SQIVND in the germline V gene (reference sequence). CDR3 bases: TGTGCCAGTAGTGAGGGACAGGGGACCTACGAGCAGTACTTC. It is translated as CASSEGQGTYEQYF.

This chain uses TRBV25-1 with TRBJ1-2; D not resolved. This CDR3 spans 13 amino acids. V was cut by 5 bases and J by 7 bases, with 14 bases left in between. Per the germline V gene, CDR1 is MGHDK and CDR2 is SYGVNS. CDR3 residues: CASSIREGSGYTF. The CDR3 DNA reads TGTGCCAGCAGTATTCGCGAAGGGTCTGGCTACACCTTC.

This clone was found a few times. The chain links TRBV7-9 to TRBJ1-5; D gene unclear. Germline-derived CDR1 and CDR2 are SEHNR and FQNEAQ (reference sequence). The CDR3 sequence is 13 residues long. V was clipped by 5 bases and J by 0 bases, with 5 bases between them. CDR3 in amino acids: CASSHNSNQPQHF. CDR3 DNA sequence: TGTGCCAGCAGCCATAATAGCAATCAGCCCCAGCATTTT.

The chain employs TRBV7-9 and TRBJ2-2; D possibly corresponds to TRBD2 (6 bases). From germline, CDR1 is SEHNR and CDR2 FQNEAQ (reference sequence). The CDR3 is 15 amino acids. Between the trimmed V and J ends, which lost 5 bases and 0 bases, there was a span of 10 bases. The CDR3: CASSPASANTGELFF. The CDR3 nucleotides are TGTGCCAGCAGCCCCGCTAGCGCGAACACCGGGGAGCTGTTTTTT.